The 28 T cell receptor beta chains reported below all come from one sample, sequenced in a study of shared clonotypes between healthy human individuals. The data were produced by immunoSEQ multiplex PCR, yet TCRdb's version contains in-frame clones alone and is incomplete. The table shows some 2,500,000 clones, with 85% to 95% occurring only once. Specimen: naive CD4+ T cells from PBMCs. Subset meaning: CD45RA+ positively selected. The origin of the receptors is a man in his late teens or twenties in good health. Some clones in this sample may be carry-over from other donors' samples.

V and J are TRBV28 and TRBJ2-1; D possibly corresponds to TRBD2 (5 bases). This CDR3 region has 16 residues. CDR1 is MDHEN, CDR2 SYDVKM, per germline. V dropped 4 bases and J dropped 0 bases, with 13 bases sitting between them. CDR3 sequence: CASSSKRPSSYNEQFF. DNA for the CDR3: TGTGCCAGCAGTTCGAAGCGGCCAAGCTCCTACAATGAGCAGTTCTTC.

About this clone itself: Within the sample, other DNA sequences also encode this same CDR3. This sequence joins TRBV18 and TRBJ2-1, with D hard to call. The CDR3 covers 11 residues. Germline V lookup: CDR1 KGHSH, CDR2 LQKENI. V was cut by 3 bases and J by 10 bases, with 7 bases left in between. The CDR3 bases are TGTGCCAGCTCACCGGCAGACGAGCAGTTCTTC. The encoded protein is CASSPADEQFF.

This chain connects TRBV2 to TRBJ1-5; weak D call: TRBD1 (5 bases). Per germline, CDR1 SNHLY and CDR2 FYNNEI. Trimming took off 5 bases at V and 3 bases at J, with 14 bases between the two ends. The CDR3 loop spans 15 amino acids. DNA for the CDR3: TGTGCCAGCAGTACCGTCGACAGATACAATCAGCCCCAGCATTTT. This encodes CASSTVDRYNQPQHF.

About this clone: This sample also contains other DNA sequences that code for the same CDR3. The chain recombines TRBV10-3 with TRBJ1-2; D remains ambiguous. The CDR3 has 13 residues. Per the germline V gene, CDR1 is ENHRY and CDR2 is SYGVKD. V was pared by 3 bases and J by 2 bases, with 7 bases between. The CDR3 region is CAISDQQNYGYTF. For the CDR3, the DNA is TGTGCCATCAGTGATCAGCAGAACTATGGCTACACCTTC.

As to this clone: Additional DNA sequences in this sample encode the identical CDR3. The chain has TRBV28 and TRBJ2-1; D unclear. Germline CDR1 and CDR2: MDHEN and SYDVKM. The CDR3 spans 12 residues. Trimming removed 5 bases at V and 4 bases at J, with 6 bases between. The CDR3 DNA reads TGTGCCAGCAGTCGGTCTTACAATGAGCAGTTCTTC. The encoded protein is CASSRSYNEQFF.

The CDR3 region is CASSVQTSVLYNEQFF. CDR3 coding DNA: TGTGCCAGCAGCGTCCAGACTAGCGTCCTCTACAATGAGCAGTTCTTC. The gene calls are TRBV5-4 and TRBJ2-1; 8 bases are shared with TRBD2. With V trimmed by 4 bases and J by 3 bases, 9 bases remained unmatched. In germline, CDR1 is SGHNT, CDR2 YYREEE (reference sequence). This CDR3 is 16 amino acids long.

The J gene is TRBJ1-2, the V gene TRBV10-3; unclear D gene. The CDR3 length is 14 residues. The V gene lost 5 bases and the J gene lost 8 bases, with 18 bases spanning the gap. The germline CDR1 and CDR2 sequences are ENHRY and SYGVKD. The CDR3 protein is CAISLLETVGGYTF. DNA of the CDR3: TGTGCCATCAGTCTCCTTGAGACTGTGGGGGGCTACACCTTC.

This chain joins TRBV19 and TRBJ2-3; TRBD2 agrees at 8 bases. There are 17 residues in the CDR3. Germline V gene sequence: CDR1 LNHDA, CDR2 SQIVND (reference sequence). V was clipped by 3 bases and J by 0 bases; unmatched bases: 8. CDR3 sequence reads: CASSIKSSGGSTDTQYF. The CDR3 region has the DNA TGTGCCAGTAGTATTAAGTCGAGCGGGGGTAGCACAGATACGCAGTATTTT.

Worth noting for this clone: Within the sample, other DNA sequences also encode this same CDR3. J is TRBJ1-2 and V is TRBV6-5; a weak D match, TRBD1 (5 bases). Deletions cut 0 bases from V and 3 bases from J, with 8 bases between. This CDR3 is built from 14 residues. Germline V gene lookup returns CDR1 MNHEY and CDR2 SVGAGI. CDR3 region: CASSYSRRDYGYTF. The DNA for the CDR3 is TGTGCCAGCAGTTACTCGCGCAGGGACTATGGCTACACCTTC.

This chain links TRBV27 with TRBJ2-1; D possibly corresponds to TRBD2 (5 bases). This CDR3 has 14 residues. Trimming cost V 0 bases and J 5 bases, with 8 bases left between them. Germline CDR1 reads MNHEY; CDR2 reads SMNVEV (reference sequence). CDR3 sequence: CASSLSGNHNEQFF. DNA for the CDR3: TGTGCCAGCAGTTTATCCGGGAACCACAATGAGCAGTTCTTC.

In its sample, this clone was seen a few times. The same CDR3 also results from other DNA sequences found in this sample. The gene calls are TRBV30 and TRBJ1-5, with D unresolved. CDR1 and CDR2 (germline): GTSNPN, SVGIG (reference sequence). Trimming left V 0 bases short and J 5 bases short, with 8 bases between. The CDR3 has 13 amino acids. In nucleotides, the CDR3 is TGTGCCTGGAGTGTAAGTCTCGATCAGCCCCAGCATTTT. Protein sequence: CAWSVSLDQPQHF.

The V and J genes are TRBV27 and TRBJ2-2; 11 nucleotides match TRBD2. The CDR3 runs to 15 residues. Germline CDR1 is MNHEY and CDR2 is SMNVEV (reference sequence). The junction had 5 bases not matched to a gene; V was cut back by 6 bases and J by 5 bases. In DNA, the CDR3 is TGTGCCAGCAGCATAGCGGGAGGGCCGACCGGGGAGCTGTTTTTT. Its protein product is CASSIAGGPTGELFF.

The chain recombines TRBV11-2 with TRBJ2-5; possible D gene TRBD2, 6 bases. This CDR3 comprises 15 residues. Trimming stripped 5 bases from V and 2 bases from J, with 15 bases between. Per germline, CDR1 SGHAT and CDR2 FQNNGV. For the CDR3, the DNA is TGTGCCAGCAGCATTGGACTATTAGTTCAAGAGACCCAGTACTTC. Translating gives CASSIGLLVQETQYF. The whole variable domain, remainder taken from reference TRBV11-2 and TRBJ2-5, is EAGVAQSPRYKIIEKRQSVAFWCNPISGHATLYWYQQILGQGPKLLIQFQNNGVVDDSQLPKDRFSAERLKGVDSTLKIQPAKLEDSAVYLCASSIGLLVQETQYFGPGTRLLVL.

This clone was found once. This chain uses TRBV7-9 with TRBJ2-1; 9 positions match TRBD2. Germline CDR1 and CDR2: SEHNR and FQNEAQ (reference sequence). The junction had 12 bases not matched to a gene; V was cut back by 4 bases and J by 8 bases. The CDR3 extends over 16 amino acids. CDR3 coding DNA: TGTGCCAGCAGCTCCCCCGCCCTAGCGGGGTGGGATGAGCAGTTCTTC. Translated, it gives CASSSPALAGWDEQFF. Full variable domain (outside the CDR3, taken from reference TRBV7-9 and TRBJ2-1): DTGVSQNPRHKITKRGQNVTFRCDPISEHNRLYWYRQTLGQGPEFLTYFQNEAQLEKSRLLSDRFSAERPKGSFSTLEIQRTEQGDSAMYLCASSSPALAGWDEQFFGPGTRLTVL.

In regard to this clone: In the same sample, other DNA sequences code for this CDR3. J is TRBJ1-5 and V is TRBV30; D not resolved. This CDR3 contains 13 residues. The V gene's germline CDR1 is GTSNPN and CDR2 SVGIG (reference sequence). Trimming removed 3 bases at V and 4 bases at J, with 10 bases between. The CDR3 DNA reads as TGTGCCTGGAGCTCCGGAGGGAATCAGCCCCAGCATTTT. Encoded protein: CAWSSGGNQPQHF.

The chain recombines TRBV9 with TRBJ2-5; 7 bases match TRBD1. Looked up from germline, CDR1 is SGDLS and CDR2 is YYNGEE. Losses at the gene ends were 5 bases for V and 6 bases for J; bases not matched to a gene: 13. The CDR3 covers 15 residues. CDR3 amino acids: CASSRDRAGVQTQYF. DNA for the CDR3: TGTGCCAGCAGTCGCGACAGGGCTGGCGTCCAGACCCAGTACTTC.

J is TRBJ1-1 and V is TRBV5-1; D unresolved. Trimming cost V 4 bases and J 1 base, with 2 bases left between them. This CDR3 region has 11 residues. CDR1 and CDR2 (germline): SGHRS, YFSETQ. CDR3 residues: CASSENTEAFF. In DNA form, the CDR3 reads TGCGCCAGCAGCGAGAACACTGAAGCTTTCTTT.

J is TRBJ2-3 and V is TRBV4-2; no clear D. The CDR3 extends over 13 amino acids. Germline V lookup: CDR1 LGHNA, CDR2 YNFKEQ. V was shortened by 1 base and J by 4 bases, with 6 bases between the two germline ends. In DNA form, the CDR3 reads TGTGCCAGCAGCCAAGGAGGCCCAGATACGCAGTATTTT. Translation: CASSQGGPDTQYF.

The chain couples TRBV7-3 to TRBJ2-3; D is possibly TRBD2 (6 bases). The CDR3 contains 16 residues. CDR1 SGHTA and CDR2 FQGTGA come from the germline V gene. Deletions cut 0 bases from V and 0 bases from J, with 10 bases between. The CDR3 region is CASSLTGLKSTDTQYF. In DNA, the CDR3 is TGTGCCAGCAGCTTAACGGGACTTAAAAGCACAGATACGCAGTATTTT. Based on the CDR3 plus reference TRBV7-3 and TRBJ2-3, the full variable domain is GAGVSQTPSNKVTEKGKYVELRCDPISGHTALYWYRQSLGQGPEFLIYFQGTGAADDSGLPNDRFFAVRPEGSVSTLKIQRTERGDSAVYLCASSLTGLKSTDTQYFGPGTRLTVL.

In this sample, this clone turned up once. The CDR3 nucleotides read TGTGCCAGCAGCCCGGGACTACACTACAATGAGCAGTTCTTC. It translates to CASSPGLHYNEQFF. The chain recombines TRBV6-6 with TRBJ2-1; 7 bases are shared with TRBD2. The V gene end was trimmed by 6 bases and the J gene end by 3 bases; junction bases not matched to a gene: 5. CDR3 size: 14 residues. Germline V gene lookup returns CDR1 MNHNY and CDR2 SVGAGI (reference sequence).

J is TRBJ2-1 and V is TRBV10-3, with D perhaps TRBD1 or TRBD2 (5 bases each). V was trimmed by 6 bases and J by 5 bases, leaving 17 bases between them. CDR3 size: 15 residues. Germline V gives CDR1 ENHRY, CDR2 SYGVKD. CDR3 sequence: CAIRGEPPQDNEQFF. CDR3 nucleotide sequence: TGTGCCATCAGGGGGGAACCCCCCCAGGACAATGAGCAGTTCTTC.

This chain links TRBV29-1 with TRBJ1-1, with unresolved D. With 6 bases removed from V and 4 bases from J, the gap between germline ends came to 15 bases. Germline V gives CDR1 SQVTM, CDR2 ANQGSEA. The CDR3 sequence is 13 residues long. The chain's CDR3 is CSVDYLSATEAFF. In DNA form, the CDR3 reads TGCAGCGTCGACTACCTCTCGGCCACTGAAGCTTTCTTT.

The count of this clone is one. The sample carries other DNA sequences with the same CDR3. V gene TRBV5-1 combines with J gene TRBJ2-7; a weak D match, TRBD1 (6 bases). V lost 2 bases and J 0 bases, leaving 9 bases between the germline ends. There are 14 residues in the CDR3. Germline V gene sequence: CDR1 SGHRS, CDR2 YFSETQ. The CDR3 region has the DNA TGCGCCAGCAGCTTAGGACAGAGCTCCTACGAGCAGTACTTC. Protein product: CASSLGQSSYEQYF.

This clone was observed once. The rearrangement links TRBV29-1 to TRBJ1-1, with no clear D. Per germline, CDR1 SQVTM and CDR2 ANQGSEA. V lost 4 bases and J 0 bases, leaving 15 bases between the germline ends. The CDR3 has 15 amino acids. In DNA, the CDR3 is TGCAGCGTTGTGGGTGTTGTCCGGCTGAACACTGAAGCTTTCTTT. It translates to CSVVGVVRLNTEAFF. Full variable domain (missing parts from reference TRBV29-1 and TRBJ1-1): SAVISQKPSRDICQRGTSLTIQCQVDSQVTMMFWYRQQPGQSLTLIATANQGSEATYESGFVIDKFPISRPNLTFSTLTVSNMSPEDSSIYLCSVVGVVRLNTEAFFGQGTRLTVV.

The chain carries TRBV7-3 and TRBJ1-1; 8 bases match TRBD1. The germline V gene has CDR1 SGHTA and CDR2 FQGTGA. V lost 4 bases and J lost 3; bases outside the gene matches: 10. The CDR3 runs 16 residues. CDR3 DNA: TGTGCCAGCAGCTCACTCGGAGGACAGGGCGACACTGAAGCTTTCTTT. It is translated as CASSSLGGQGDTEAFF. Drawing the rest from reference TRBV7-3 and TRBJ1-1, the complete variable domain is GAGVSQTPSNKVTEKGKYVELRCDPISGHTALYWYRQSLGQGPEFLIYFQGTGAADDSGLPNDRFFAVRPEGSVSTLKIQRTERGDSAVYLCASSSLGGQGDTEAFFGQGTRLTVV.

V gene TRBV5-4 combines with J gene TRBJ2-5, with D possibly called TRBD1 or TRBD2 (5 bases each). Trimming left V 3 bases short and J 2 bases short, with 11 bases between. This CDR3 is 14 amino acids long. CDR1 is SGHNT and CDR2 is YYREEE in the germline V gene (reference sequence). The CDR3 DNA reads as TGTGCCAGCAGCTACCGGGGCTCGCAAGAGACCCAGTACTTC. Translation: CASSYRGSQETQYF.

J is TRBJ2-7 and V is TRBV11-2; TRBD2 aligns across 8 bases. This CDR3 spans 13 amino acids. Losses at the gene ends were 4 bases for V and 5 bases for J; bases not matched to a gene: 4. In germline, CDR1 is SGHAT, CDR2 FQNNGV. The CDR3 region has the DNA TGTGCCAGCAGCTCGGGACTAGGGAACGAGCAGTACTTC. This gives the protein CASSSGLGNEQYF.

The chain uses TRBV4-1 and TRBJ2-1, with TRBD2 matching over 12 bases. The V and J ends lost 3 bases and 7 bases, in that order; junction bases with no gene match: 7. Germline CDR1 MGHRA, CDR2 YSYEKL. There are 16 residues in the CDR3. The CDR3 sequence: CASSQRLAGGDNEQFF. The CDR3 DNA is TGCGCCAGCAGCCAGCGTCTAGCGGGAGGGGATAATGAGCAGTTCTTC.